This T cell receptor (beta chain) came from a study of identical twins. Findings and caveats of the study: In drawing conclusions, the study used cross-sectional statistical analysis and did not follow the same donors.

This CDR3 is built from 14 residues. Germline CDR1 and CDR2: SEHNR and FQNEAQ (reference sequence). Trimming cost V 3 bases and J 2 bases, with 10 bases left between them. TCRdb passed the 5' RACE reads through MiXCR, listing each CDR3 protein once. This sample has about 220,000 distinct CDR3 sequences, with less than 8% found just once. On this clonotype itself: Antigen: not known.

These data were also reused for a study on yellow fever vaccine responses in identical twins.

Material for sequencing was memory (CD45RO+) T cells sorted from blood. The rearrangement joins TRBV7-9 to TRBJ1-1; D gene unclear. This TCR was sampled from a woman aged 18-29 years in good health. CDR3 residues: CASSFEGLNTEAFF. CDR3 sequence (DNA): TGTGCCAGCAGCTTCGAGGGCCTCAACACTGAAGCTTTCTTT. Combining the CDR3 with reference TRBV7-9 and TRBJ1-1 gives the whole variable domain DTGVSQNPRHKITKRGQNVTFRCDPISEHNRLYWYRQTLGQGPEFLTYFQNEAQLEKSRLLSDRFSAERPKGSFSTLEIQRTEQGDSAMYLCASSFEGLNTEAFFGQGTRLTVV.